The clone carrying this TCR beta chain was counted between two and nine times. Its specificity is unknown. Per the germline V gene, CDR1 is SGHRS and CDR2 is YFSETQ. V was trimmed by 5 bases and J by 2 bases, leaving 20 bases between them. This CDR3 comprises 16 residues. This sample was taken from a study of T cells in Graves' hyperthyroidism and ophthalmopathy. Amplification targeted TCR beta CDR3 regions from RNA transcripts. When the TCR CDR3 underwent first-round RT-PCR, the HTBI primer set was used. TCRdb reprocessed the multiplex PCR reads via MiXCR and lists one record per CDR3 protein. The sample holds around 690,000 distinct CDR3 sequences; around 15% are singletons and the top ten take about a sixth. Whole-study findings and limits: A model built on 13 V-J features separated ophthalmopathy from stable hyperthyroidism. Blood samples included most of the expanded thyroid clonotypes exceeding 0.001.

This receptor was identified in a man aged 45-60 years with Graves' hyperthyroidism. The rearrangement uses TRBV5-1 and TRBJ2-7; D possibly corresponds to TRBD1 (5 bases). Material: blood. CDR3 loop: CASRYSFQGSPYEQYF. Here the CDR3 DNA reads TGCGCCAGCAGATATAGTTTCCAGGGATCCCCCTACGAGCAGTACTTC.